This entry is about one T cell receptor (beta chain). Its antigen remains unknown. The sample contains more than one DNA sequence encoding this CDR3. PCR used 60 Vbeta primers and 13 Jbeta primers. Data came from immunoSEQ multiplex PCR; TCRdb stores just in-frame clones and leaves some out. Seen here are some 200,000 clones, about 80% observed once, and the top ten hold around a sixth. This specimen belongs to a study of cytomegalovirus exposure and HLA in healthy donors. Study observations and caveats: TCR beta V- and J-gene trimming was later associated with a missense DCLRE1C variant. In an earlier analysis, in fewer than 700 donors, most V segments appeared productive either ~87% or ~30% of the time. Both high specificity and high sensitivity reportedly marked the classifier's diagnosis of cytomegalovirus status.

The sequenced sample consisted of PBMCs. The clonotype originates from a man in his forties or fifties in good health and CMV-seronegative.

Here the CDR3 reads CASSQWKREGGGLHF. The DNA for the CDR3 is TGCGCCAGCAGCCAATGGAAGAGGGAGGGAGGCGGCCTCCACTTT. The chain joins TRBV4-1 to TRBJ1-6, with no clear D. Per germline, CDR1 MGHRA and CDR2 YSYEKL. The CDR3 is 15 amino acids. Deletions cut 2 bases from V and 15 bases from J, with 20 bases between.